This record looks at one T cell receptor (beta chain) sequence and its context. Its antigen is as yet unknown. The sample originates from a study of spatial heterogeneity in lung cancer. Points from the study as a whole: Ubiquitous and regional nonsynonymous mutations were tracked by counts of ubiquitous and regional expanded TCRs, respectively. How many expanded intratumoral alpha and beta TCRs were present tracked the tumor mutation count, which was a count of nonsynonymous mutations. It was estimated that coverage of tumor T cells reached around 6.3% for alpha chains and around 14% for beta chains.

Time point of the sample: sample taken at primary tumor resection. Extraction of whole RNA from tumor, nontumor lung or frozen PBMC preceded unsorted sequencing. Each CDR3 protein gets one entry after TCRdb re-called the 5' RACE reads with MiXCR. The table lists under 7,500 distinct CDR3 sequences, about 17% of them singletons. Sequenced material: lung tumor tissue, taken at surgery. The sequence derives from a male donor with early-stage non-small cell lung cancer.

In DNA, the CDR3 is TGTGCCAGCAGCTTAGGGGACAGGGACACAGATACGCAGTATTTT. Amino acids: CASSLGDRDTDTQYF. J is TRBJ2-3 and V is TRBV7-9, with 9 bases aligning to TRBD1. Losses at the gene ends were 1 base for V and 2 bases for J; bases not matched to a gene: 1. The CDR3 is made up of 15 amino acids. Germline V gene data show CDR1 as SEHNR and CDR2 as FQNEAQ (reference sequence). The full variable domain, with the rest looked up from reference TRBV7-9 and TRBJ2-3, is DTGVSQNPRHKITKRGQNVTFRCDPISEHNRLYWYRQTLGQGPEFLTYFQNEAQLEKSRLLSDRFSAERPKGSFSTLEIQRTEQGDSAMYLCASSLGDRDTDTQYFGPGTRLTVL.